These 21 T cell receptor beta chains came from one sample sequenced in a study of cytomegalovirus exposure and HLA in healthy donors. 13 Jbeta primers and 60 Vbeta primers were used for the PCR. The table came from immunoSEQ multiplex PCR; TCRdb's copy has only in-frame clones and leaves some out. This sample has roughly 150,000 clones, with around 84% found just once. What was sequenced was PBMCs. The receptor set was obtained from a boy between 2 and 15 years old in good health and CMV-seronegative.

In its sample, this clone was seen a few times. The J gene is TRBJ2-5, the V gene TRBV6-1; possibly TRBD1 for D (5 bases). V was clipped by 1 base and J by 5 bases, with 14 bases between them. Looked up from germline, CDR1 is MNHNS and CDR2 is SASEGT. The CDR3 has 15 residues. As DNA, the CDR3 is TGTGCCAGCAGTGAAGGGGTGGGGCGCTGGGAGACCCAGTACTTC. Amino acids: CASSEGVGRWETQYF.

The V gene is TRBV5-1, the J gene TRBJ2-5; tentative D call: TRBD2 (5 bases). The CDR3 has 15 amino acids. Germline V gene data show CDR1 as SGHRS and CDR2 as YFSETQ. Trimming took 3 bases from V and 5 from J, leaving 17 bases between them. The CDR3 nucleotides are TGCGCCAGCAGCTACGGCGTCGGGGTCTGGGAGACCCAGTACTTC. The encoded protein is CASSYGVGVWETQYF.

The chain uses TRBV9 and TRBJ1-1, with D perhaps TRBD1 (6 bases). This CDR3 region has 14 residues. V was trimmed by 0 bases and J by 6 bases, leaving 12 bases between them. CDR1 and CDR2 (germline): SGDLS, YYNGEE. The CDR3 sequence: CASSVGGQFPEAFF. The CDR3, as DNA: TGTGCCAGCAGCGTAGGAGGACAGTTTCCTGAAGCTTTCTTT.

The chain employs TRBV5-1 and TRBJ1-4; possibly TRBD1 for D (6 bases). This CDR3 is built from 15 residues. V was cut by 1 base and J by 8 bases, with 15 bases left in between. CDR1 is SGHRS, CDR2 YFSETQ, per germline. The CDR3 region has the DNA TGCGCCAGCAGCTTGAGTGGGGGCCGCGCGGAAAAACTGTTTTTT. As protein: CASSLSGGRAEKLFF.

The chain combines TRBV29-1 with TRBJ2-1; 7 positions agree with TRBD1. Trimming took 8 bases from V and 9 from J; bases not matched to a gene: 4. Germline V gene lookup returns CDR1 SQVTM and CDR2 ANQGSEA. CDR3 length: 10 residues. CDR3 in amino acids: CSTRTGEQFF. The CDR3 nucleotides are TGCAGCACCCGGACAGGTGAGCAGTTCTTC.

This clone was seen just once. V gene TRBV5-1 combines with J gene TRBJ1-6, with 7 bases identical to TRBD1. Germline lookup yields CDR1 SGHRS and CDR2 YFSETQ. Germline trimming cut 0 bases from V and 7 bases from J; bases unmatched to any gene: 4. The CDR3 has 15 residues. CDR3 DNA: TGCGCCAGCAGCTTGGAGGGGGCGGCCAATTCACCCCTCCACTTT. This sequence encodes CASSLEGAANSPLHF. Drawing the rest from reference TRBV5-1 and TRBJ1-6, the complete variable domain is KAGVTQTPRYLIKTRGQQVTLSCSPISGHRSVSWYQQTPGQGLQFLFEYFSETQRNKGNFPGRFSGRQFSNSRSEMNVSTLELGDSALYLCASSLEGAANSPLHFGNGTRLTVT.

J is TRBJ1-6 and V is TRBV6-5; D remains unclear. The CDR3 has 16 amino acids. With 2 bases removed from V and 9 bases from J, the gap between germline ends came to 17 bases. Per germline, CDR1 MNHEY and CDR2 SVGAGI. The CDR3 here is CASSYQTTGRGSPLHF. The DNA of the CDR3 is TGTGCCAGCAGTTACCAGACCACCGGGCGGGGTTCACCCCTCCACTTT.

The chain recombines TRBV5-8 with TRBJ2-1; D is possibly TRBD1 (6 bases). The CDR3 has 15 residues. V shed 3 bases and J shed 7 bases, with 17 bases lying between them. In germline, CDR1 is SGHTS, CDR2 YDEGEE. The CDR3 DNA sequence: TGTGCCAGCAGCTCCCGACAGGAGCCGCTTAATGAGCAGTTCTTC. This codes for CASSSRQEPLNEQFF.

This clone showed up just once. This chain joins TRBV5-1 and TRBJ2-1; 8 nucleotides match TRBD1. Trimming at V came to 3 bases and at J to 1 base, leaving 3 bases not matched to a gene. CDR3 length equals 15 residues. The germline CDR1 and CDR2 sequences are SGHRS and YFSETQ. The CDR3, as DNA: TGCGCCAGCAGCTGGACAGGGCCGTCCTACAATGAGCAGTTCTTC. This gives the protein CASSWTGPSYNEQFF. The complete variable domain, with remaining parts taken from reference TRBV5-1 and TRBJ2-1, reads KAGVTQTPRYLIKTRGQQVTLSCSPISGHRSVSWYQQTPGQGLQFLFEYFSETQRNKGNFPGRFSGRQFSNSRSEMNVSTLELGDSALYLCASSWTGPSYNEQFFGPGTRLTVL.

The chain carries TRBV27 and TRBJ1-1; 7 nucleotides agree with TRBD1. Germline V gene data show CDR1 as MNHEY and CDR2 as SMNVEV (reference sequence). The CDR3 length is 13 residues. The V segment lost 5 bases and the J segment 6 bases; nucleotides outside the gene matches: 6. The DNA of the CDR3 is TGTGCCAGCAGTCTCAGGGGGGCAGCTGAAGCTTTCTTT. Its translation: CASSLRGAAEAFF.

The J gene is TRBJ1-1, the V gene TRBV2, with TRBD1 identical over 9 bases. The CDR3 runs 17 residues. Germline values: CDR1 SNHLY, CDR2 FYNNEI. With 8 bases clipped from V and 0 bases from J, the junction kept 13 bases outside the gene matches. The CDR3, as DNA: TGTGCCAGCGGCACAAAGTGGACAGGGGTAATGAACACTGAAGCTTTCTTT. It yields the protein CASGTKWTGVMNTEAFF.

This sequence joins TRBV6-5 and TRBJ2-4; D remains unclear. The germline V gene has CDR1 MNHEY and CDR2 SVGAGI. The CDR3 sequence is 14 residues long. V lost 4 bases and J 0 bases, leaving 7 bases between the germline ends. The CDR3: CASSSGLAKNIQYF. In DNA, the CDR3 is TGTGCCAGCAGTTCGGGTTTAGCCAAAAACATTCAGTACTTC.

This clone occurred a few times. Here the CDR3 DNA reads TGTGCCAGCAGTAACCCAGGACAGGGGAATAATTCACCCCTCCACTTT. It specifies CASSNPGQGNNSPLHF. The genes are TRBV7-9 and TRBJ1-6; 9 bases are a match to TRBD1. Germline loops: CDR1 SEHNR, CDR2 FQNEAQ (reference sequence). V dropped 6 bases and J dropped 5; count of bases not matched to a gene: 8. This CDR3 comprises 16 residues.

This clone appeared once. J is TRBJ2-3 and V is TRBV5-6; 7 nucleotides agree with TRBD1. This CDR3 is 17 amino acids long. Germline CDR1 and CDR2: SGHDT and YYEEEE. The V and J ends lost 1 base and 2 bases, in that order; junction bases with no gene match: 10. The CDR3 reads CASSLSLRDSHTDTQYF. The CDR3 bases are TGTGCCAGCAGCTTGAGTCTTCGGGACAGCCACACAGATACGCAGTATTTT.

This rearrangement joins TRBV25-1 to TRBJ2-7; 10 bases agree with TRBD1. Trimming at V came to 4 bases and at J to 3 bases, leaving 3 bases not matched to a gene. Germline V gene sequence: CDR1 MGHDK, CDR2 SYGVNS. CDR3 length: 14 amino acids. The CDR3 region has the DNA TGTGCCAGCAGTGGCGGGACAGGGGTCTACGAGCAGTACTTC. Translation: CASSGGTGVYEQYF.

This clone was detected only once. This CDR3 reads CASSPHQGPNYGYTF. Here the CDR3 DNA reads TGTGCCAGCTCACCACACCAGGGGCCTAACTATGGCTACACCTTC. The V and J genes are TRBV18 and TRBJ1-2; TRBD1 is a possible D gene (6 bases). The germline V and J ends were trimmed by 1 base and 0 bases, with 9 bases remaining between them. Germline CDR1 reads KGHSH; CDR2 reads LQKENI. The CDR3 is made up of 15 amino acids.

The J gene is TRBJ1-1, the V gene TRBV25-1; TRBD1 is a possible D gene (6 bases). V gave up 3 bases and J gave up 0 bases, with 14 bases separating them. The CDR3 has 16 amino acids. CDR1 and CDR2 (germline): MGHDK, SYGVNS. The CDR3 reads CASSDGGGRVNTEAFF. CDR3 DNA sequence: TGTGCCAGCAGTGACGGGGGGGGGCGAGTGAACACTGAAGCTTTCTTT.

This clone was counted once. The CDR3 region is CASSQIIANYGYTF. Written as DNA, the CDR3 is TGTGCCAGCAGCCAGATTATAGCGAACTATGGCTACACCTTC. The rearrangement joins TRBV14 to TRBJ1-2; D remains unclear. Germline assignment: CDR1 SGHDN and CDR2 FVKESK. The CDR3 spans 14 residues. The V gene lost 3 bases and the J gene lost 2 bases, with 10 bases spanning the gap.

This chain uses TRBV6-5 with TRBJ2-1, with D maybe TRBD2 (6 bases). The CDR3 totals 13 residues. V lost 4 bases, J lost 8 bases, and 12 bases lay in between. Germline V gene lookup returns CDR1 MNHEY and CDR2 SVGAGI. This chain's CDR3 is CASSLWTTHEQFF. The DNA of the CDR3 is TGTGCCAGCAGTTTGTGGACTACCCATGAGCAGTTCTTC.

The CDR3 protein is CASSSGQGWSYEQYF. CDR3 nucleotides: TGTGCCAGCAGCTCGGGACAGGGTTGGTCCTACGAGCAGTACTTC. The V call is TRBV5-6, the J call TRBJ2-7; 9 bases are a match to TRBD1. This CDR3 is built from 15 residues. Trimming at V came to 3 bases and at J to 1 base, leaving 5 bases not matched to a gene. The germline gives CDR1 SGHDT, CDR2 YYEEEE.

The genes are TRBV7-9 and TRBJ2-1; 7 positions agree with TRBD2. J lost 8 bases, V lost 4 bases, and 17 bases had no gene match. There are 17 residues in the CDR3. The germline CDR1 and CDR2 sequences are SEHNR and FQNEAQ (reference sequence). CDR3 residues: CASSWVGSAGDRDEQFF. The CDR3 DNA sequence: TGTGCCAGCAGCTGGGTCGGATCGGCGGGAGATCGCGATGAGCAGTTCTTC.